The entry below gives a single T cell receptor beta chain sequence along with its context. Its antigen is not known. The data originate from a study of blood T cells in healthy people across ages. CDR1 is SGHTA, CDR2 FQGNSA, per germline. This CDR3 is 11 amino acids long. With 11 bases removed from V and 11 bases from J, the gap between germline ends came to 18 bases. The second PCR ran roughly 6 to 11 cycles with a sample-barcoded 5' primer and J-beta primers. Every cDNA molecule bore a tag from a template-switch adaptor containing 12 random nucleotides. TCRdb re-called the 5' RACE reads through MiXCR, storing one row per CDR3 protein. In the table there are 650,000 to 950,000 distinct CDR3 sequences, 40% to 50% of which are singletons. Every donor contributed roughly 10 milliliters of peripheral blood by blood draw. RNA extraction gave at least 5.5 micrograms of total RNA per sample. General study findings and limits: A roughly linear fall in TCR beta diversity per million T cells was seen with increasing age.

The sequence was collected from a man in his fifties or sixties in good health. Sequencing was done on a sample of blood. The chain carries TRBV7-2 and TRBJ2-5, with D uncertain. The CDR3 is CAALMVNEQYF. The CDR3 DNA reads TGTGCCGCGTTGATGGTCAATGAGCAGTACTTC. The complete variable domain, with remaining parts taken from reference TRBV7-2 and TRBJ2-5, reads GAGVSQSPSNKVTEKGKDVELRCDPISGHTALYWYRQSLGQGLEFLIYFQGNSAPDKSGLPSDRFSAERTGGSVSTLTIQRTQQEDSAVYLCAALMVNEQYFGPGTRLLVL.